These 8 T cell receptor beta chains came from one sample sequenced in a study of shared clonotypes between healthy human individuals. The data were produced by immunoSEQ multiplex PCR, yet TCRdb's version contains in-frame clones alone and is incomplete. The table includes some 1 million clones, approximately 68% detected once. The sequenced material came from memory CD4+ T cells sorted from blood. The subset denotes: CD45RA-negative fraction. These receptors all come from a man aged 18 to 29 in good health.

V gene TRBV15 combines with J gene TRBJ2-1; 8 bases align to TRBD2. Trimming removed 0 bases from V and 10 bases from J; junction bases left unmatched: 5. Germline-derived CDR1 and CDR2 are LNHNV and YYDKDF (reference sequence). The CDR3 is 14 residues long. CDR3 residues: CATSRDIGGGEQFF. CDR3 nucleotide sequence: TGTGCCACCAGCAGAGATATTGGCGGGGGGGAGCAGTTCTTC.

This chain connects TRBV10-2 to TRBJ2-2, with 8 bases identical to TRBD2. Per the germline V gene, CDR1 is WSHSY and CDR2 is SAAADI. The CDR3 sequence is 16 residues long. V lost 6 bases, J lost 4 bases, and 10 bases stayed unmatched. The CDR3 DNA follows: TGCGCCAGCAGGATGGGAGCGGGAGTATCCACCGGGGAGCTGTTTTTT. Translation: CASRMGAGVSTGELFF.

The chain joins TRBV6-5 to TRBJ1-2; D gene uncertain. The CDR3 sequence is 13 residues long. From germline, CDR1 is MNHEY and CDR2 SVGAGI. V was pared by 5 bases and J by 8 bases, with 15 bases between. CDR3 DNA: TGTGCCAGCAGTCTATCCGGCCTCGCGGGCTACACCTTC. It translates to CASSLSGLAGYTF.

Comment on this clone: The same CDR3 can be traced to other DNA sequences in this sample. This chain uses TRBV6-5 with TRBJ2-7, with no clear D. This CDR3 contains 11 residues. V lost 4 bases to trimming and J lost 3 bases, with 4 bases between them. Germline assignment: CDR1 MNHEY and CDR2 SVGAGI. The CDR3 DNA sequence: TGTGCCAGCAGTTCCCTCTACGAGCAGTACTTC. Protein product: CASSSLYEQYF.

This CDR3 reads CASSLEVEQYF. The DNA of the CDR3 is TGTGCCAGCAGCCTTGAGGTTGAGCAGTACTTC. V is TRBV5-8 and J is TRBJ2-7; D unresolved. V was shortened by 4 bases and J by 7 bases, with 9 bases between the two germline ends. This CDR3 comprises 11 residues. CDR1 is SGHTS, CDR2 YDEGEE, per germline. The whole variable domain, filled in from reference TRBV5-8 and TRBJ2-7, reads EAGVTQSPTHLIKTRGQQATLRCSPISGHTSVYWYQQALGLGLQFLLWYDEGEERNRGNFPPRFSGRQFPNYSSELNVNALELEDSALYLCASSLEVEQYFGPGTRLTVT.

About this clone itself: Other nucleotide sequences in the sample specify the same CDR3. The chain carries TRBV11-2 and TRBJ1-1, with D maybe TRBD1 (5 bases). Germline V gene lookup returns CDR1 SGHAT and CDR2 FQNNGV. Trimming cost V 4 bases and J 0 bases, with 9 bases left between them. The CDR3 is 14 residues long. CDR3 residues: CASSSGRLNTEAFF. The CDR3 bases are TGTGCCAGCAGCTCGGGACGTCTGAACACTGAAGCTTTCTTT.

The chain combines TRBV6-1 with TRBJ2-7, with D tentatively TRBD2 (7 bases). The CDR3 runs 14 residues. With 6 bases removed from V and 4 bases from J, the gap between germline ends came to 16 bases. Germline CDR1 reads MNHNS; CDR2 reads SASEGT. CDR3 sequence (DNA): TGTGCCAGCAGAGACGGGGGCGGGAGATACGAGCAGTACTTC. Amino acid sequence: CASRDGGGRYEQYF.

V usage is TRBV6-5 and J usage is TRBJ2-2; D remains ambiguous. The V end was cut by 6 bases, the J end by 8 bases, with 7 bases between. The length of the CDR3 is 11 residues. Germline CDR1 and CDR2: MNHEY and SVGAGI. CDR3 protein: CASRHTGELFF. The CDR3, as DNA: TGTGCCAGCAGACATACGGGGGAGCTGTTTTTT.